Sequencing of this TCR beta chain was carried out in a study of shared clonotypes between healthy human individuals. Study-level information: Aged 18 to 49, the donors were a couple of women and a few men. General observations from the study: Though the depth was large, rarefaction showed that sorted-subset sequencing was incomplete.

This CDR3 has 18 amino acids. Per the germline V gene, CDR1 is MNHEY and CDR2 is SMNVEV (reference sequence). J was trimmed by 2 bases and V by 8 bases; bases with no gene match: 19. Concerning this clone: Its antigen is unidentified.

Original data processing: ImmunoSEQ output held junction-only sequences without quality scores, so filtering differed. Assay: immunoSEQ multiplex PCR; the TCRdb copy retains only in-frame clones and omits some. That table gives V, J and clone size, and the DNA gave D and trimming. The repertoire holds 550,000 to 800,000 clones, with approximately 79% as singletons. This chain links TRBV27 with TRBJ2-7; 9 bases line up with TRBD1. Sequenced: memory CD4+ T cells sorted from blood. Described subset: CD45RA-negative fraction. This TCR was sampled from a woman in her twenties or thirties in good health. Here the CDR3 reads CASSGGQGTTKGTYEQYF. CDR3 nucleotides: TGTGCCAGCTCCGGTGGACAGGGGACAACCAAGGGAACCTACGAGCAGTACTTC.